What follows are 30 T cell receptor beta chains derived from one specimen sequenced in a study of OX40 agonist ivuxolimab in advanced cancers. TCRdb keeps only in-frame clones here, not all; method: immunoSEQ multiplex PCR. The sample carries 65,000 to 100,000 clones, under 85% recorded once. This material consisted of CD4+ or CD8+ T cells sorted from blood, taken in a trial of the OX40 agonist ivuxolimab. All receptors derive from an adult with an advanced solid tumor such as melanoma, head and neck, liver or kidney cancer.

The chain combines TRBV27 with TRBJ2-7; 9 bases are a match to TRBD2. V shed 6 bases and J 3 bases; nucleotides not matched to a gene: 6. Looked up from germline, CDR1 is MNHEY and CDR2 is SMNVEV (reference sequence). This CDR3 has 14 residues. CDR3: CASRRRREGYEQYF. Here the CDR3 DNA reads TGTGCCAGCAGGAGGCGGCGGGAGGGCTACGAGCAGTACTTC.

This chain joins TRBV5-5 and TRBJ1-2; D call uncertain. The CDR3 totals 17 residues. Trimming took off 4 bases at V and 0 bases at J, with 19 bases between the two ends. CDR1 is SGHKS and CDR2 is YYEKEE in the germline V gene (reference sequence). The CDR3 loop reads CASSQDPGTATNYGYTF. In nucleotides, the CDR3 is TGTGCCAGCAGCCAGGACCCGGGAACAGCCACTAACTATGGCTACACCTTC.

This sequence joins TRBV28 and TRBJ2-3, with 7 nucleotides matching TRBD1. Trimming at V came to 5 bases and at J to 2 bases, leaving 4 bases not matched to a gene. Germline-derived CDR1 and CDR2 are MDHEN and SYDVKM. The CDR3 sequence is 14 residues long. CDR3 loop: CASSQGQPTDTQYF. The CDR3 DNA follows: TGTGCCAGCAGTCAGGGACAGCCCACAGATACGCAGTATTTT.

This sequence joins TRBV13 and TRBJ2-7; no firm D call. In germline, CDR1 is PRHDT, CDR2 FYEKMQ (reference sequence). V was trimmed by 2 bases and J by 6 bases, leaving 11 bases between them. This CDR3 is 13 amino acids long. CDR3 sequence reads: CASSLRFVSEQYF. Here the CDR3 DNA reads TGTGCCAGCAGCTTACGATTCGTGTCCGAGCAGTACTTC.

The CDR3 loop is CASSEALAGAHIVQFF. CDR3 DNA sequence: TGTGCCAGCAGTGAAGCGCTAGCGGGAGCCCACATTGTGCAGTTCTTC. This sequence joins TRBV6-1 and TRBJ2-1; 10 bases map to TRBD2. The CDR3 length is 16 residues. After removal of 0 bases from V and 12 bases from J, the junction contained 11 bases not matched to a gene. Germline values: CDR1 MNHNS, CDR2 SASEGT.

The chain employs TRBV13 and TRBJ2-7; 11 nucleotides match TRBD2. Germline V gene lookup returns CDR1 PRHDT and CDR2 FYEKMQ (reference sequence). Losses at the gene ends were 8 bases for V and 4 bases for J; bases not matched to a gene: 4. This CDR3 has 13 residues. The CDR3 region is CASETSGTYEQYF. The CDR3 region has the DNA TGTGCCAGCGAGACTAGCGGGACGTACGAGCAGTACTTC.

V is TRBV7-8 and J is TRBJ2-5, with TRBD1 matching over 7 bases. The germline V gene has CDR1 SGHVS and CDR2 FQNEAQ. V lost 6 bases and J lost 5; bases outside the gene matches: 15. The CDR3 covers 16 residues. Here the CDR3 DNA reads TGTGCCAGCAGGCTGGATGGGATGACAGGGATTGAGACCCAGTACTTC. Protein product: CASRLDGMTGIETQYF.

The rearrangement uses TRBV27 and TRBJ2-7; 9 bases map to TRBD1. J was trimmed by 6 bases and V by 2 bases; bases with no gene match: 8. The CDR3 runs 15 residues. Per germline, CDR1 MNHEY and CDR2 SMNVEV (reference sequence). DNA for the CDR3: TGTGCCAGCAGTTTAACCGGGACAGGGACCTTCGAGCAGTACTTC. Translation gives CASSLTGTGTFEQYF.

The chain uses TRBV7-8 and TRBJ2-1; tentative D call: TRBD2 (6 bases). Germline CDR1 and CDR2: SGHVS and FQNEAQ. There are 15 residues in the CDR3. V dropped 1 base and J dropped 6 bases, with 13 bases sitting between them. The DNA for the CDR3 is TGTGCCAGCAGCTTAGGAATTTCGCGGGGCAATGAGCAGTTCTTC. As protein: CASSLGISRGNEQFF.

This clone is a singleton in its sample. V usage is TRBV28 and J usage is TRBJ2-7; no reliable D call. Looked up from germline, CDR1 is MDHEN and CDR2 is SYDVKM. CDR3 length: 12 residues. V was clipped by 8 bases and J by 1 base, with 9 bases between them. The CDR3 nucleotides read TGTGCCAGCCAGTCCCATTCCTACGAGCAGTACTTC. It encodes CASQSHSYEQYF. Full variable domain (missing parts from reference TRBV28 and TRBJ2-7): DVKVTQSSRYLVKRTGEKVFLECVQDMDHENMFWYRQDPGLGLRLIYFSYDVKMKEKGDIPEGYSVSREKKERFSLILESASTNQTSMYLCASQSHSYEQYFGPGTRLTVT.

This chain connects TRBV6-1 to TRBJ1-2; D is unclear. Looked up from germline, CDR1 is MNHNS and CDR2 is SASEGT. Trimming pared 4 bases from V and 1 base from J, leaving 13 bases between. The CDR3 sequence is 15 residues long. CDR3 in amino acids: CASSATPALNYGYTF. CDR3 DNA sequence: TGTGCCAGCAGTGCTACGCCGGCCCTTAACTATGGCTACACCTTC.

The chain combines TRBV7-9 with TRBJ1-4, with 8 bases fitting TRBD1. Losses at the gene ends were 4 bases for V and 6 bases for J; bases not matched to a gene: 4. Looked up from germline, CDR1 is SEHNR and CDR2 is FQNEAQ (reference sequence). The CDR3 is 14 residues long. CDR3 protein: CASSWGQADEKLFF. In DNA form, the CDR3 reads TGTGCCAGCAGCTGGGGACAGGCGGATGAAAAACTGTTTTTT.

This chain joins TRBV7-8 and TRBJ2-1; maybe TRBD1 (6 bases). Germline V lookup: CDR1 SGHVS, CDR2 FQNEAQ. The CDR3 is 14 residues long. Trimming shortened V by 6 bases and J by 4 bases, and 13 bases separated the two germline ends. The CDR3 DNA reads TGTGCCAGCAGGATCAGGGGCCCGTACAATGAGCAGTTCTTC. Translated, it gives CASRIRGPYNEQFF.

The chain recombines TRBV5-6 with TRBJ2-1; the match to TRBD2 covers 9 bases. The germline V gene has CDR1 SGHDT and CDR2 YYEEEE. Losses at the gene ends were 5 bases for V and 11 bases for J; bases not matched to a gene: 20. The CDR3 length is 17 residues. The CDR3 spells CASSPKYPWREGGKQFF. CDR3 sequence (DNA): TGTGCCAGCAGTCCGAAGTATCCGTGGCGGGAGGGAGGTAAGCAGTTCTTC.

The CDR3 is CASNKGAGEKLFF. CDR3 DNA: TGTGCCAGCAACAAGGGGGCCGGTGAAAAACTGTTTTTT. V and J are TRBV2 and TRBJ1-4, with TRBD1 matching over 7 bases. Germline CDR1 SNHLY, CDR2 FYNNEI. Trimming at V came to 7 bases and at J to 7 bases, leaving 6 bases not matched to a gene. The CDR3 covers 13 residues.

J is TRBJ1-5 and V is TRBV6-4; D unclear. V was shortened by 7 bases and J by 6 bases, with 16 bases between the two germline ends. The CDR3 runs 14 residues. The germline V gene encodes CDR1 MRHNA and CDR2 SNTAGT. The CDR3 protein is CASTGSPWGQPQHF. CDR3 sequence (DNA): TGTGCCAGCACGGGTTCCCCCTGGGGTCAGCCCCAGCATTTT.

This clone was seen more than once but under ten times. CDR3 sequence reads: CASSFDQAYEQYF. CDR3 nucleotides: TGCGCCAGCAGCTTCGATCAAGCCTACGAGCAGTACTTC. The V and J genes are TRBV5-1 and TRBJ2-7; D call uncertain. Germline V gene data show CDR1 as SGHRS and CDR2 as YFSETQ. The CDR3 runs to 13 residues. Trimming took 2 bases from V and 2 from J, leaving 8 bases between them. The entire variable domain, with the rest obtained from reference TRBV5-1 and TRBJ2-7, is as follows: KAGVTQTPRYLIKTRGQQVTLSCSPISGHRSVSWYQQTPGQGLQFLFEYFSETQRNKGNFPGRFSGRQFSNSRSEMNVSTLELGDSALYLCASSFDQAYEQYFGPGTRLTVT.

This clone was seen more than once but under ten times. The rearrangement uses TRBV4-1 and TRBJ2-4, with D unresolved. Germline CDR1 reads MGHRA; CDR2 reads YSYEKL. CDR3 length: 15 residues. Trimming shortened V by 0 bases and J by 0 bases, and 6 bases separated the two germline ends. As DNA, the CDR3 is TGCGCCAGCAGCCAAGAGCCGACAGCCAAAAACATTCAGTACTTC. Protein sequence: CASSQEPTAKNIQYF.

To note about this clone: Other DNA sequences in this specimen translate into the identical CDR3. This sequence joins TRBV28 and TRBJ1-5; tentative D call: TRBD1 (5 bases). The CDR3 length is 12 residues. From germline, CDR1 is MDHEN and CDR2 SYDVKM. Trimming cost V 2 bases and J 7 bases, with 6 bases left between them. CDR3: CASSLRGQPQHF. Written as DNA, the CDR3 is TGTGCCAGCAGTTTAAGGGGCCAGCCCCAGCATTTT.

The CDR3 DNA reads TGTGCCAGCAGTTTAGTCGGGCCGGCTTACAATGAGCAGTTCTTC. Its translation is CASSLVGPAYNEQFF. V is TRBV27 and J is TRBJ2-1; no definite D call. CDR3 length equals 15 residues. The V gene's germline CDR1 is MNHEY and CDR2 SMNVEV (reference sequence). V lost 2 bases to trimming and J lost 4 bases, with 12 bases between them.

The chain joins TRBV9 to TRBJ2-1; D not resolved. The V gene lost 0 bases and the J gene lost 8 bases, with 15 bases spanning the gap. CDR3 length: 15 residues. CDR1 and CDR2 from the germline V gene are SGDLS and YYNGEE. CDR3 in DNA: TGTGCCAGCAGCGTAGAGTTGAACGGTTTCGATGAGCAGTTCTTC. Amino acids: CASSVELNGFDEQFF.

The rearrangement joins TRBV19 to TRBJ2-2; D unresolved. Germline values: CDR1 LNHDA, CDR2 SQIVND (reference sequence). V was pared by 2 bases and J by 1 base, with 5 bases between. The CDR3 covers 14 residues. The CDR3 DNA is TGTGCCAGTAGTATATCGGAGAACACCGGGGAGCTGTTTTTT. Residues: CASSISENTGELFF.

V usage is TRBV28 and J usage is TRBJ2-1, with 14 nucleotides matching TRBD2. CDR1 and CDR2 from the germline V gene are MDHEN and SYDVKM. With V trimmed by 5 bases and J by 3 bases, 12 bases remained unmatched. This CDR3 has 19 residues. The CDR3 DNA reads TGTGCCAGCAGTACTATTCGGACTAGCGGGAGGAGGAACTACAATGAGCAGTTCTTC. Protein sequence: CASSTIRTSGRRNYNEQFF.

The table lists this clone with a few counts. The chain joins TRBV19 to TRBJ2-1; a possible D gene is TRBD2 (5 bases). Between the trimmed V and J ends, which lost 1 base and 6 bases, there was a span of 10 bases. The germline V gene encodes CDR1 LNHDA and CDR2 SQIVND (reference sequence). The length of the CDR3 is 14 residues. The CDR3 region is CASSIGETSNEQFF. DNA for the CDR3: TGTGCCAGTAGTATAGGGGAGACGAGCAATGAGCAGTTCTTC.

The J gene is TRBJ2-6, the V gene TRBV7-2, with D unclear. The length of the CDR3 is 15 residues. Germline V lookup: CDR1 SGHTA, CDR2 FQGNSA. V was clipped by 3 bases and J by 1 base, with 7 bases between them. The CDR3 loop is CASSFVPSGANVLTF. As DNA, the CDR3 is TGTGCCAGCAGCTTCGTTCCGTCTGGGGCCAACGTCCTGACTTTC. Full variable domain (outside the CDR3, taken from reference TRBV7-2 and TRBJ2-6): GAGVSQSPSNKVTEKGKDVELRCDPISGHTALYWYRQSLGQGLEFLIYFQGNSAPDKSGLPSDRFSAERTGGSVSTLTIQRTQQEDSAVYLCASSFVPSGANVLTFGAGSRLTVL.

The chain combines TRBV5-4 with TRBJ2-1; 8 bases align to TRBD2. The CDR3 is 12 amino acids. After removal of 4 bases from V and 11 bases from J, the junction contained 5 bases not matched to a gene. CDR1 is SGHNT and CDR2 is YYREEE in the germline V gene (reference sequence). CDR3 amino acids: CASSPVAGQQFF. The CDR3 region has the DNA TGTGCCAGCAGCCCAGTAGCGGGGCAGCAGTTCTTC.

The chain carries TRBV5-1 and TRBJ2-7; 10 bases fit TRBD1. The V gene's germline CDR1 is SGHRS and CDR2 YFSETQ. The CDR3 is 15 amino acids. V lost 4 bases and J lost 1; bases outside the gene matches: 5. CDR3 residues: CASSRGGQGSYEQYF. CDR3 nucleotides: TGCGCCAGCAGCCGAGGGGGACAGGGGTCCTACGAGCAGTACTTC.

This CDR3 reads CASRRDRGRGELFF. CDR3 DNA sequence: TGTGCCAGCCGCCGGGACAGGGGGCGCGGGGAGCTGTTTTTT. The rearrangement links TRBV19 to TRBJ2-2; 12 bases agree with TRBD1. V lost 9 bases to trimming and J lost 7 bases; unmatched junction nucleotides: 6. The germline gives CDR1 LNHDA, CDR2 SQIVND (reference sequence). The length of the CDR3 is 14 residues. Together with reference TRBV19 and TRBJ2-2, the CDR3 gives the full variable domain: DGGITQSPKYLFRKEGQNVTLSCEQNLNHDAMYWYRQDPGQGLRLIYYSQIVNDFQKGDIAEGYSVSREKKESFPLTVTSAQKNPTAFYLCASRRDRGRGELFFGEGSRLTVL.

The rearrangement uses TRBV5-1 and TRBJ2-5; D might be TRBD1 (6 bases). CDR3 length: 15 amino acids. The germline V gene encodes CDR1 SGHRS and CDR2 YFSETQ. V was pared by 5 bases and J by 2 bases, with 16 bases between. The CDR3 DNA follows: TGCGCCAGCAGACCCCAAACGGACAGTCAAGAGACCCAGTACTTC. Protein sequence: CASRPQTDSQETQYF.

The chain is built from TRBV7-2 and TRBJ2-1; 7 nucleotides agree with TRBD1. The V gene's germline CDR1 is SGHTA and CDR2 FQGNSA. The ends lost 4 bases at V and 9 bases at J; junction bases unmatched: 12. The CDR3 is 15 amino acids. Written as DNA, the CDR3 is TGTGCCAGCAGCTCACAGGGGTCATGGAACACTGAGCAGTTCTTC. Translating it yields CASSSQGSWNTEQFF.